One sample yielded the 10 T cell receptor beta chains listed below, sequenced in a study of blood T cell repertoires in COVID-19. TCRdb keeps only in-frame clones here, not all; method: immunoSEQ multiplex PCR. The sample consists of about 99,000 clones, just under 85% of them appearing once. Sequenced material: peripheral blood. These TCRs come from a woman aged 80 or over with active or convalescent COVID-19.

This chain uses TRBV28 with TRBJ2-1, with a weak D call TRBD1 (5 bases). Trimming took off 4 bases at V and 13 bases at J, with 14 bases between the two ends. The CDR3 has 12 amino acids. Germline loops: CDR1 MDHEN, CDR2 SYDVKM. The CDR3 DNA reads TGTGCCAGCAGTTCGGACATACAATTACAGTTCTTC. Residues: CASSSDIQLQFF. Supplemented by reference TRBV28 and TRBJ2-1, the full variable domain reads DVKVTQSSRYLVKRTGEKVFLECVQDMDHENMFWYRQDPGLGLRLIYFSYDVKMKEKGDIPEGYSVSREKKERFSLILESASTNQTSMYLCASSSDIQLQFFGPGTRLTVL.

The rearrangement joins TRBV7-6 to TRBJ1-4, with D hard to call. Trimming stripped 5 bases from V and 3 bases from J, with 13 bases between. Germline V gene lookup returns CDR1 SGHVS and CDR2 FNYEAQ. The CDR3 has 15 amino acids. The DNA of the CDR3 is TGTGCCAGCAGCCGTTATCAATGGCCTAATGAAAAACTGTTTTTT. Amino acids: CASSRYQWPNEKLFF.

The V call is TRBV5-1, the J call TRBJ2-2; 9 nucleotides align to TRBD1. CDR3 size: 16 residues. V shed 3 bases and J 6 bases; nucleotides not matched to a gene: 9. Germline CDR1 reads SGHRS; CDR2 reads YFSETQ. CDR3 DNA: TGCGCCAGCAGCTCCTCCGGGACAGGGAATTCCGGGGAGCTGTTTTTT. As protein: CASSSSGTGNSGELFF.

Written as DNA, the CDR3 is TGTGCCAGCAGTGAAGCGAATCCGGGAGTGTATGGCTACACCTTC. Its protein product is CASSEANPGVYGYTF. This sequence joins TRBV6-1 and TRBJ1-2; D unresolved. The V end lost 0 bases, the J end lost 5 bases, and 13 bases lay between the germline ends. In germline, CDR1 is MNHNS, CDR2 SASEGT. CDR3 length: 15 residues.

This clone occurred a few times. This chain connects TRBV2 to TRBJ1-5, with 10 positions matching TRBD1. The CDR3 sequence is 15 residues long. CDR1 is SNHLY and CDR2 is FYNNEI in the germline V gene. The V and J ends lost 5 bases and 3 bases, in that order; junction bases with no gene match: 4. This chain's CDR3 is CASSRDRGFNQPQHF. The CDR3 DNA reads as TGTGCCAGCAGTAGGGACAGGGGATTCAATCAGCCCCAGCATTTT. Together with reference TRBV2 and TRBJ1-5, the CDR3 gives the full variable domain: EPEVTQTPSHQVTQMGQEVILRCVPISNHLYFYWYRQILGQKVEFLVSFYNNEISEKSEIFDDQFSVERPDGSNFTLKIRSTKLEDSAMYFCASSRDRGFNQPQHFGDGTRLSIL.

The sample holds a few counts of this clone. The CDR3 reads CASSLGDRVKVYEQYF. CDR3 DNA: TGTGCCAGCAGCTTGGGGGACAGGGTTAAAGTCTACGAGCAGTACTTC. This sequence joins TRBV5-4 and TRBJ2-7, with 9 bases aligning to TRBD1. Germline-derived CDR1 and CDR2 are SGHNT and YYREEE (reference sequence). Losses at the gene ends were 0 bases for V and 3 bases for J; bases not matched to a gene: 7. The CDR3 runs 16 residues.

Only one count was recorded for this clone. The chain is built from TRBV19 and TRBJ1-2; a weak D match, TRBD1 (6 bases). The CDR3 has 13 amino acids. Germline lookup yields CDR1 LNHDA and CDR2 SQIVND (reference sequence). V gave up 9 bases and J gave up 0 bases, with 11 bases separating them. The CDR3: CASEDRSNYGYTF. The CDR3 region has the DNA TGTGCCAGCGAGGACAGATCTAACTATGGCTACACCTTC.

This chain links TRBV6-2 or TRBV6-3 with TRBJ1-1; D may be TRBD1 (5 bases). Germline CDR1 reads MNHEY; CDR2 reads SVGEGT. This CDR3 spans 14 amino acids. V dropped 2 bases and J dropped 2 bases, with 9 bases sitting between them. CDR3 coding DNA: TGTGCCAGCAGTTACATAGGGGTTAACACTGAAGCTTTCTTT. This encodes CASSYIGVNTEAFF.

The chain uses TRBV7-8 and TRBJ2-4; 10 bases line up with TRBD1. The germline gives CDR1 SGHVS, CDR2 FQNEAQ. V gave up 5 bases and J gave up 0 bases; unmatched junction bases: 16. The CDR3 is 20 residues long. The CDR3 loop is CASSRQKPSDRGVAKNIQYF. CDR3 nucleotide sequence: TGTGCCAGCAGCAGACAGAAGCCGTCGGACAGGGGGGTAGCCAAAAACATTCAGTACTTC.

The chain is built from TRBV5-6 and TRBJ1-3; D gene ambiguous. The length of the CDR3 is 13 residues. V dropped 1 base and J dropped 5 bases, with 7 bases sitting between them. Germline CDR1 is SGHDT and CDR2 is YYEEEE. The CDR3 loop is CASSLSLRNTIYF. Here the CDR3 DNA reads TGTGCCAGCAGCTTGTCACTAAGAAACACCATATATTTT.